The 18 T cell receptor beta chains reported below all come from one sample, sequenced in a study of T-cell memory formation after mild COVID-19. TCRdb used MiXCR to reprocess the 5' RACE reads, holding one entry per CDR3 protein. The sample has roughly 200,000 distinct CDR3 sequences; more than 8% are singletons. Source material: PBMCs or a T cell subset sorted from them (not recorded which). The source of these receptors is a man aged 18 to 30 who had mild COVID-19 (a few samples of this study predate the infection). Cell type and time point are not known.

This clonotype was seen more than once but under ten times. CDR3 nucleotide sequence: TGTGCCAGCTCGCTTCCGGGACAGGGATTTTCAACCGGGGAGCTGTTTTTT. Encoded protein: CASSLPGQGFSTGELFF. This sequence joins TRBV5-6 and TRBJ2-2; TRBD1 aligns across 9 bases. Germline V lookup: CDR1 SGHDT, CDR2 YYEEEE. The V gene end was trimmed by 7 bases and the J gene end by 5 bases; junction bases not matched to a gene: 15. CDR3 size: 17 residues.

This chain uses TRBV20-1 with TRBJ1-2, with unresolved D. Germline V CDR1 and CDR2: DFQATT, SNEGSKA (reference sequence). V shed 5 bases and J shed 2 bases, with 9 bases lying between them. The CDR3 is 12 residues long. Here the CDR3 DNA reads TGCAGTGCTCGGCGGGCCAACTATGGCTACACCTTC. Protein sequence: CSARRANYGYTF.

This clonotype was detected many times. The chain uses TRBV5-6 and TRBJ2-7, with 8 bases identical to TRBD1. This CDR3 has 14 residues. V lost 0 bases and J lost 4; bases outside the gene matches: 3. CDR1 and CDR2 from the germline V gene are SGHDT and YYEEEE. CDR3: CASSLGTGMYEQYF. The CDR3, as DNA: TGTGCCAGCAGCTTGGGGACAGGGATGTACGAGCAGTACTTC.

Ten or more counts support this clonotype. The chain combines TRBV5-6 with TRBJ2-7, with TRBD2 as a possible D gene (5 bases). The V gene's germline CDR1 is SGHDT and CDR2 YYEEEE. This CDR3 has 14 residues. Trimming removed 7 bases at V and 7 bases at J, with 21 bases between. The CDR3 sequence: CASEGGVYSQEQYV. CDR3 nucleotides: TGTGCCAGCGAGGGCGGTGTGTACAGTCAGGAGCAGTACGTC.

This chain joins TRBV20-1 and TRBJ2-7, with 7 bases that match TRBD1. The germline V gene has CDR1 DFQATT and CDR2 SNEGSKA (reference sequence). The CDR3 has 13 residues. Losses at the gene ends were 3 bases for V and 4 bases for J; bases not matched to a gene: 6. The CDR3 DNA reads as TGCAGTGCTAGGGGTGACAGGGTGTACGAGCAGTACGTC. This translates into CSARGDRVYEQYV.

In its sample, this clonotype was seen many times. The V call is TRBV7-9, the J call TRBJ2-1, with 7 bases identical to TRBD1. After removal of 2 bases from V and 9 bases from J, the junction contained 7 bases not matched to a gene. From germline, CDR1 is SEHNR and CDR2 FQNEAQ (reference sequence). This CDR3 spans 14 amino acids. CDR3 nucleotides: TGTGCCAGCAGCTTATTAAAGGGGGCAGGTGAGCAGTTCTTC. This codes for CASSLLKGAGEQFF.

There are many counts of this clonotype. The genes are TRBV6-2 or TRBV6-3 and TRBJ2-1; D is possibly TRBD2 (5 bases). From germline, CDR1 is MNHEY and CDR2 SVGEGT. Trimming took off 2 bases at V and 8 bases at J, with 13 bases between the two ends. The CDR3 has 14 amino acids. CDR3: CASSYLLAPDEQFF. In DNA, the CDR3 is TGTGCCAGCAGTTACCTGCTAGCCCCCGATGAGCAGTTCTTC.

This rearrangement joins TRBV4-2 to TRBJ2-7, with 7 bases fitting TRBD1. Trimming at V came to 0 bases and at J to 1 base, leaving 3 bases not matched to a gene. Germline lookup yields CDR1 LGHNA and CDR2 YNFKEQ. The CDR3 totals 15 residues. The CDR3 sequence: CASSQDPTGSYEQYF. The CDR3, as DNA: TGTGCCAGCAGCCAAGATCCGACAGGGTCCTACGAGCAGTACTTC.

This clonotype came up a few times. The rearrangement links TRBV24-1 to TRBJ1-5; no clear D gene. The CDR3 is 13 amino acids. Germline V CDR1 and CDR2: KGHDR, SFDVKD. Trimming cost V 4 bases and J 4 bases, with 7 bases left between them. The CDR3, as DNA: TGTGCCACCAGTGAGCAACAAAATCAGCCCCAGCATTTT. Translation: CATSEQQNQPQHF.

J is TRBJ2-7 and V is TRBV7-8; 8 nucleotides agree with TRBD1. Per the germline V gene, CDR1 is SGHVS and CDR2 is FQNEAQ. V shed 6 bases, J shed 1 base, and the junction held 8 bases outside the gene matches. The CDR3 loop spans 15 amino acids. The CDR3 loop reads CASRKRQGTSYEQYF. In DNA form, the CDR3 reads TGTGCCAGCAGAAAAAGACAGGGGACGTCCTACGAGCAGTACTTC.

This clonotype was observed a handful of times. One end of the junction fails to match germline, which may point to a read error. The chain links TRBV2 to TRBJ1-4, with 9 bases aligning to TRBD1. There are 12 residues in the CDR3. CDR1 is SNHLY and CDR2 is FYNNEI in the germline V gene. CDR3 residues: CASSETGGAFVF. The CDR3 nucleotides read TGTGCCAGCAGTGAAACAGGGGGCGCTTTTGTTTTT.

In this sample, this clonotype turned up a few times. The chain uses TRBV19 and TRBJ1-2; D is unresolved. V lost 3 bases to trimming and J lost 4 bases, with 12 bases between them. The germline V gene encodes CDR1 LNHDA and CDR2 SQIVND (reference sequence). The CDR3 consists of 14 residues. CDR3 sequence: CASSILGAPYGYTF. The DNA for the CDR3 is TGTGCCAGTAGTATCCTCGGTGCCCCCTATGGCTACACCTTC.

This clonotype came up many times. This chain joins TRBV2 and TRBJ2-7, with 9 nucleotides matching TRBD1. The V gene's germline CDR1 is SNHLY and CDR2 FYNNEI. The trim removed 11 bases at V and 6 bases at J, leaving 11 bases unmatched. This CDR3 contains 13 residues. The CDR3 reads CAGAGQGLFEQYF. The CDR3 DNA reads TGTGCCGGGGCCGGACAGGGGTTGTTCGAGCAGTACTTC.

This clonotype was observed many times. J is TRBJ1-4 and V is TRBV5-1; D is unclear. Trimming stripped 4 bases from V and 0 bases from J, with 10 bases between. This CDR3 comprises 15 residues. In germline, CDR1 is SGHRS, CDR2 YFSETQ. CDR3 residues: CASSRGSATNEKLFF. CDR3 DNA sequence: TGCGCCAGCAGCAGAGGGAGTGCAACTAATGAAAAACTGTTTTTT.

This clonotype was observed a few times. The V gene is TRBV5-1, the J gene TRBJ2-3; 9 bases match TRBD1. From germline, CDR1 is SGHRS and CDR2 YFSETQ. The V gene end was trimmed by 4 bases and the J gene end by 4 bases; junction bases not matched to a gene: 4. The CDR3 length is 14 residues. This CDR3 is CASSVTGGPDTQYF. The CDR3 bases are TGCGCCAGCAGCGTCACAGGGGGCCCAGATACGCAGTATTTT.

This clonotype has ten or more counts. The chain joins TRBV20-1 to TRBJ2-1, with TRBD1 as a possible D gene (5 bases). The CDR3 contains 14 residues. CDR1 and CDR2 (germline): DFQATT, SNEGSKA (reference sequence). V lost 2 bases and J lost 6, with 14 bases in between. The CDR3 loop reads CSARRFDSLNEQFF. The DNA for the CDR3 is TGCAGTGCTAGAAGATTCGACAGTCTCAATGAGCAGTTCTTC.

This chain joins TRBV5-4 and TRBJ2-7, with TRBD1 identical over 7 bases. CDR1 is SGHNT and CDR2 is YYREEE in the germline V gene (reference sequence). Losses at the gene ends were 0 bases for V and 9 bases for J; bases not matched to a gene: 9. This CDR3 is built from 14 residues. CDR3 in amino acids: CASSLGDRGIPQYV. The CDR3 DNA reads TGTGCCAGCAGCTTGGGGGACAGAGGTATACCGCAGTACGTC.

This clonotype came up a few times. The V gene is TRBV28, the J gene TRBJ2-7; D is ambiguous. V lost 6 bases and J 5 bases, leaving 14 bases between the germline ends. The germline gives CDR1 MDHEN, CDR2 SYDVKM. The CDR3 has 13 amino acids. The CDR3 loop is CASSQNMEHEQYF. CDR3 bases: TGTGCCAGCAGCCAAAACATGGAACACGAGCAGTACTTC. Combining the CDR3 with reference TRBV28 and TRBJ2-7 gives the whole variable domain DVKVTQSSRYLVKRTGEKVFLECVQDMDHENMFWYRQDPGLGLRLIYFSYDVKMKEKGDIPEGYSVSREKKERFSLILESASTNQTSMYLCASSQNMEHEQYFGPGTRLTVT.